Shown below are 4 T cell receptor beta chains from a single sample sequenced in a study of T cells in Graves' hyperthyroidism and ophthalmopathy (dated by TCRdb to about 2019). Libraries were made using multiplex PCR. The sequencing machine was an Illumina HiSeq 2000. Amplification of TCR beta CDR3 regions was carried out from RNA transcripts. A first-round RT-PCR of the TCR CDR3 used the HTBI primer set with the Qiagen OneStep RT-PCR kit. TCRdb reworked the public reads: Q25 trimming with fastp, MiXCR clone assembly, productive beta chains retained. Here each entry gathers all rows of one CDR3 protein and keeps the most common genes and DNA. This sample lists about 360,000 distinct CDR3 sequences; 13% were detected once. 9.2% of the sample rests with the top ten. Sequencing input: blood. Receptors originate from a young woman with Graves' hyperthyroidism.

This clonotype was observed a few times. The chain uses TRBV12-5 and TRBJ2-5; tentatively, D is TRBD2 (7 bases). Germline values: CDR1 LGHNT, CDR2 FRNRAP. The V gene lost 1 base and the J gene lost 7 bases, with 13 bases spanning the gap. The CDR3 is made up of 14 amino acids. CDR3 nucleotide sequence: TGTGCTAGTGGTTTGGGCGGGGGCCGGGGGACCCAGTACTTC. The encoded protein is CASGLGGGRGTQYF.

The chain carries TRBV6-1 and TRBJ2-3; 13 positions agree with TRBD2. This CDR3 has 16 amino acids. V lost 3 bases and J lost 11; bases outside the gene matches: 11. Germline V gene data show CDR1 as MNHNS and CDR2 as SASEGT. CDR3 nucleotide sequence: TGTGCCAGCAGTGACCCAGGCGGGACTAGCGGGGAGGGGCAGTATTTT. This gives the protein CASSDPGGTSGEGQYF.

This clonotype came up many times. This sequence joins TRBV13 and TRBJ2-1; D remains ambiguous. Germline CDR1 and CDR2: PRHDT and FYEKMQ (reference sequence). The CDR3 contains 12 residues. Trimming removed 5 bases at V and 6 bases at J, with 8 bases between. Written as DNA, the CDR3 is TGTGCCAGCAGCCTTAGCATCAATGAGCAGTTCTTC. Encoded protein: CASSLSINEQFF.

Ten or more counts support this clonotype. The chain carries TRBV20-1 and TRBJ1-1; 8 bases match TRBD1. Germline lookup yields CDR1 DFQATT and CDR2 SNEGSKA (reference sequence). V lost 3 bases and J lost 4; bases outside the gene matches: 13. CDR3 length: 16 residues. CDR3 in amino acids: CSARTLPQGASTEAFF. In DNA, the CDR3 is TGCAGTGCTAGGACCCTGCCGCAGGGGGCCTCCACTGAAGCTTTCTTT.